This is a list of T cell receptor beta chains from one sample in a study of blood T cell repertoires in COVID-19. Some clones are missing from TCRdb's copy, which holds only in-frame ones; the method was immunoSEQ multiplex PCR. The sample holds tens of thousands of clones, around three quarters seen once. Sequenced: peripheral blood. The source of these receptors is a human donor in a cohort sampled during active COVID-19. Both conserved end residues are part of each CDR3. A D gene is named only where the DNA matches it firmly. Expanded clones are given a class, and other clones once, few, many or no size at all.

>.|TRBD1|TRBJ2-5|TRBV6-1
TGTGCCAGCAGTGAGGCAGGGGGTAGGTGGACCCAGTACTTC
CASSEAGGRWTQYF
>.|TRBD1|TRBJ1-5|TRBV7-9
TGTGCCAGCTCCCCTGGGGCAGGGGGTCAGCCCCAGCATTTT
CASSPGAGGQPQHF
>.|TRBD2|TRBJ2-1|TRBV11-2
TGTGCCAGCAGCTTAGTAGGTAGCGGGAGAATAGGCTCCTACAATGAGCAGTTCTTC
CASSLVGSGRIGSYNEQFF
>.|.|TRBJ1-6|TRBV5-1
TGCGCCAGCAGCTTGGACGGTTATAATTCACCCCTCCACTTT
CASSLDGYNSPLHF
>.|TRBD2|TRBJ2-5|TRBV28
TGTGCCAGCAGCCGGGGAGGGCAAGAGACCCAGTACTTC
CASSRGGQETQYF
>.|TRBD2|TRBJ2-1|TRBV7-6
TGTGCCAGCAGCTTAGGACTAGCGGGAGGAACGAATGAGCAGTTCTTC
CASSLGLAGGTNEQFF
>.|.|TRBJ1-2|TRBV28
TGTGCCAGCAGTTTCCGGGGAGGGGATGGCTACACCTTC
CASSFRGGDGYTF
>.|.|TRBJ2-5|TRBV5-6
TGTGCCAGCAGCTTGGCCGTAGGGGTAGAGACCCAGTACTTC
CASSLAVGVETQYF
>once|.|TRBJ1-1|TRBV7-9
TGTGCCAGCAGCCCTGTGGGACAAAAGAACACTGAAGCTTTCTTT
CASSPVGQKNTEAFF
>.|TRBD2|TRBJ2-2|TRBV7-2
TGTGCCAGCAGCTTAGTTTGGCTAGCGGGAGGAGGGGAGCTGTTTTTT
CASSLVWLAGGGELFF
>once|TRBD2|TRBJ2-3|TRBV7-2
TGTGCCAGCAGGAGTCGTGGGGGAGGGGCAGATACGCAGTATTTT
CASRSRGGGADTQYF
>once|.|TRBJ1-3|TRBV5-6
TGTGCCAGCAGCTTGTATACAGGGAACGTAGTGGGAAACACCATATATTTT
CASSLYTGNVVGNTIYF
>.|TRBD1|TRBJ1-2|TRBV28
TGTGCCAGCAGTACAGGGGCTACGGGCTACACCTTC
CASSTGATGYTF
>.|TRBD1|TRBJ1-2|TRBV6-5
TGTGCCAGCAGTCCGGACAGGGGAGGCATTGGCTACACCTTC
CASSPDRGGIGYTF
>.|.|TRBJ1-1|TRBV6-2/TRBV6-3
TGTGCCAGCAGCGTACAGGGATGGACTGAAGCTTTCTTT
CASSVQGWTEAFF
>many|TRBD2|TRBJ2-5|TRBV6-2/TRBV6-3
TGTGCCAGCAGTTCCCTAGCGGGAGCGGTGTCAGAGACCCAGTACTTC
CASSSLAGAVSETQYF
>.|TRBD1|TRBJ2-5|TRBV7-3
TGTGCCAGCAGCTTAGGGACAGGGGGCGCCCAGACCCAGTACTTC
CASSLGTGGAQTQYF
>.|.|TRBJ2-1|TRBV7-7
TGTGCTAGCAGCTTAGGGCTCAATGAGCAGTTCTTC
CASSLGLNEQFF
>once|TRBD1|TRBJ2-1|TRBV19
TGTGCCAGTAAACCTTACGGACAGGCGAACTCCTACAATGAGCAGTTCTTC
CASKPYGQANSYNEQFF
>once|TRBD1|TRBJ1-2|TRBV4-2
TGTGCCAGCTCCGAGAGGGGCGGGACAGGGGGCAATGGCTACACCTTC
CASSERGGTGGNGYTF
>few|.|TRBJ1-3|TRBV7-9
TGTGCCAGCAGCTTAGTGACTGGGTCTGGAAACACCATATATTTT
CASSLVTGSGNTIYF
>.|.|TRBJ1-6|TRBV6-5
TGTGCCAGCACCAGAGCAGGGTATAATTCACCCCTCCACTTT
CASTRAGYNSPLHF